This TCR beta chain was identified in a study of T cell clones after liver transplantation. Study information: Liver transplant recipients had immunosuppression withdrawal attempted within 2 years. Graft-donor-reactive sequences were compared with third-party-reactive TCRbeta sequences from pre-transplant mixed lymphocyte reactions. Post-transplant blood was tracked for graft-donor-reactive T cell clones identified in a pre-transplant mixed lymphocyte reaction. Without induction therapy, subjects received standard immunosuppression until 12-24 months post-transplant.

The data were produced by immunoSEQ multiplex PCR, yet TCRdb's version contains in-frame clones alone and is incomplete. Here the sample spans 65,000 to 90,000 clones, over 85% being singletons. The germline V gene has CDR1 SGHVS and CDR2 FNYEAQ. The CDR3 loop spans 13 amino acids. Trimming took off 4 bases at V and 3 bases at J, with 9 bases between the two ends. Sequences were derived from CD4+ T cells from blood, sampled before liver transplant. This clonotype was sampled from a human donor who received a liver transplant. V gene TRBV7-6 combines with J gene TRBJ1-1; TRBD1 is a possible D gene (6 bases). The CDR3 DNA follows: TGTGCCAGCAGCTACAGGGTGGACACTGAAGCTTTCTTT. Encoded protein: CASSYRVDTEAFF.